The source of this T cell receptor beta chain is a study of shared clonotypes between healthy human individuals. Study summary: Donor composition was a couple of women and three men, aged 18 to 49. Whole-study findings and limits: Naive subsets, compared against memory subsets, generally had larger estimated richness values. Naive CD4 clonotypes were shared across a handful of donors at roughly 4.6%.

The germline V gene encodes CDR1 SGHRS and CDR2 YFSETQ. The CDR3 extends over 15 amino acids. V gave up 2 bases and J gave up 4 bases, with 13 bases separating them. Assay: immunoSEQ multiplex PCR; the TCRdb copy retains only in-frame clones and omits some. The sample records 2 million to 2.5 million clones, approximately 96% being singletons. Comments on this clone: Its antigen is unidentified.

The sequence was obtained from a man younger than 30 in good health. Source material: naive CD4+ T cells sorted from blood. Subset specified: CD45RA+ positively selected. This sequence joins TRBV5-1 and TRBJ2-1, with D perhaps matching TRBD2 (7 bases). Here the CDR3 reads CASSFGGRGYNEQFF. CDR3 nucleotide sequence: TGCGCCAGCAGCTTCGGGGGGCGCGGGTACAATGAGCAGTTCTTC.